A selection of T cell receptor beta chains follows, all from one sample in a study of cytomegalovirus exposure and HLA in healthy donors. The table came from immunoSEQ multiplex PCR; TCRdb's copy has only in-frame clones and leaves some out. The sample contains 140,000 or so clones, approximately 79% of which appear only once. Sample: PBMCs. These receptors came from a man between 18 and 29 years old in good health and CMV-seropositive. The CDR3 runs from the conserved cysteine through the conserved F or W. A D gene is named only where the DNA matches it firmly. The size entry is marked missing in some rows and otherwise reads once, few, many or a size class.

-	-	TRBJ2-1	TRBV6-5	TGTGCCAGCAGTTACTCGAGGGTTAGAACCAATGAGCAGTTCTTC	CASSYSRVRTNEQFF
TRBD1	-	TRBJ1-4	TRBV5-1	TGCGCCAGCAGCTTCGCCGGGACAGTTGAAAAACTGTTTTTT	CASSFAGTVEKLFF
-	once	TRBJ1-1	TRBV6-1	TGTGCCAGCGTAAGAGGGAACGCTTTCTTT	CASVRGNAFF
TRBD1	-	TRBJ2-2	TRBV7-2	TGTGCCAGCAGCAGGAGACAGGGGACCAGGGAGCTGTTTTTT	CASSRRQGTRELFF
-	-	TRBJ2-7	TRBV9	TGTGCCAGCAGCGTAGGGCCGACCTACGAGCAGTACTTC	CASSVGPTYEQYF
-	-	TRBJ2-5	TRBV6-1	TGTGCCAGCAGTGAAGTACCGGAATCGGAGCAGTACTTC	CASSEVPESEQYF
TRBD1	-	TRBJ1-2	TRBV10-1	TGCGCCAGCAGTACAGGGGTAGCGATGGGCGGCTACACCTTC	CASSTGVAMGGYTF
-	-	TRBJ2-2	TRBV28	TGTGCCAGCAGTCTCCGGGGGAACACCGGGGAGCTGTTTTTT	CASSLRGNTGELFF
TRBD1	few	TRBJ1-2	TRBV6-6	TGTGCCAGCAGTAGATCGACAGGGAACTATGGCTACACCTTC	CASSRSTGNYGYTF
-	-	TRBJ2-2	TRBV30	TGTGCCTGGAGTTTAGATAGCGGTTCGAACACCGGGGAGCTGTTTTTT	CAWSLDSGSNTGELFF
-	few	TRBJ1-3	TRBV6-6	TGTGCCAGCAGTCTGGGGGCGGTCCCCGGAAACACCATATATTTT	CASSLGAVPGNTIYF
TRBD1	-	TRBJ1-2	TRBV11-2	TGTGCCAGCAGCCCTGGACAGGGGTACTATGGCTACACCTTC	CASSPGQGYYGYTF
TRBD1	-	TRBJ2-6	TRBV5-1	TGCGCCAGCAGCAGTCGACAGGGGGCTCTTCCTGGGGCCAACGTCCTGACTTTC	CASSSRQGALPGANVLTF
TRBD2	-	TRBJ2-5	TRBV10-1	TGCGCCAGCAGTGAGTCGGGACTAGCGGGAGGCGAGACCCAGTACTTC	CASSESGLAGGETQYF
TRBD1	-	TRBJ2-7	TRBV2	TGTGCCAGCAGTGTCCAAGGGGGCGCGTACGAGCAGTACTTC	CASSVQGGAYEQYF
TRBD2	-	TRBJ2-1	TRBV28	TGTGCCAGCAGTTATATGGGACTAGCGGGAGGCTATGAGCAGTTCTTC	CASSYMGLAGGYEQFF
-	-	TRBJ2-5	TRBV23-1	TGCGCCAGCAGTCAACCAATCCAAGAGACCCAGTACTTC	CASSQPIQETQYF
-	-	TRBJ1-4	TRBV21-1	TGTGCCAGCATCGACCGGACACGAAGGGGTGAAAAACTGTTTTTT	CASIDRTRRGEKLFF
TRBD2	few	TRBJ2-7	TRBV5-6	TGTGCCAGCAGCCTGCTTTTATCGGCTAGCGGACGGACCTACGAGCAGTACTTC	CASSLLLSASGRTYEQYF
-	-	TRBJ2-2	TRBV30	TGTGCCTGGAGTGTATTCGCGAACACCGGGGAGCTGTTTTTT	CAWSVFANTGELFF
TRBD2	-	TRBJ2-7	TRBV5-5	TGTGCCAGCAGCCCAGGACTAGCGGGGATCCTCTACGAGCAGTACTTC	CASSPGLAGILYEQYF
-	-	TRBJ1-6	TRBV6-6	TGTGCCAGCAGTTTAGATTCACCCCTCCACTTT	CASSLDSPLHF
-	-	TRBJ1-5	TRBV27	TGTGCCAGCAGTTTATGGTCAGGGGTAGGAGAGCCCCAGCATTTT	CASSLWSGVGEPQHF
-	-	TRBJ2-7	TRBV2	TGTGCCAGCAAGCTCACCTACGAGCAGTACTTC	CASKLTYEQYF
TRBD1	-	TRBJ1-1	TRBV5-1	TGCGCCAGCAGCGCACTACAGGGGGTGAACACTGAAGCTTTCTTT	CASSALQGVNTEAFF
TRBD1	-	TRBJ1-6	TRBV11-2	TGTGCCAGCAGCTCAGGACAGGGTAGCTCACCCCTCCACTTT	CASSSGQGSSPLHF
-	few	TRBJ2-1	TRBV7-9	TGTGCCAGCAGCTTAGCGGGAGGACGCAATGAGCAGTTCTTC	CASSLAGGRNEQFF
-	-	TRBJ2-3	TRBV5-4	TGTGCCAGCAGCTTGGTGTCAGAAAGCACAGATACGCAGTATTTT	CASSLVSESTDTQYF
-	-	TRBJ1-2	TRBV6-6	TGTGCCAGCAGTTACGCGGGGGCCGCGAACTATGGCTACACCTTC	CASSYAGAANYGYTF
-	few	TRBJ1-2	TRBV7-2	TGTGCCAGCAGCTTATTACAGGGTACCGGCTACACCTTC	CASSLLQGTGYTF
TRBD1	few	TRBJ1-2	TRBV5-1	TGCGCCAGTGGGACAGGGACATCAAACTATGGCTACACCTTC	CASGTGTSNYGYTF
TRBD1	-	TRBJ2-7	TRBV5-8	TGTGCCAGCAGCTATCTAAACGGACAGGGAACCTACGAGCAGTACTTC	CASSYLNGQGTYEQYF
-	-	TRBJ2-2	TRBV14	TGTGCCAGCAGCCGGGAGCCCGGGGACGGGGAGCTGTTTTTT	CASSREPGDGELFF
-	-	TRBJ1-5	TRBV23-1	TGCGCCAGCAGTCAATCGAGGGGGACGGATAGCAATCAGCCCCAGCATTTT	CASSQSRGTDSNQPQHF
-	-	TRBJ1-2	TRBV27	TGTGCCAGCAGTCCCCCCCGGGGGATTGGTGGCTACACCTTC	CASSPPRGIGGYTF
-	-	TRBJ2-7	TRBV19	TGTGCCAGCGCTAGGGGGAGGGCCTACGAGCAGTACTTC	CASARGRAYEQYF
-	few	TRBJ2-7	TRBV20-1	TGCAGCGGAGAGAGGGTGGGTGAGCAGTACTTC	CSGERVGEQYF
TRBD1	-	TRBJ1-2	TRBV29-1	TGCAGCGTTGGGCAAACAGGGGGCGGGCACACCTTC	CSVGQTGGGHTF
-	once	TRBJ2-7	TRBV5-1	TGCGCCAGCAGCCCCGGACAGTACGGGCAGTACTTC	CASSPGQYGQYF
TRBD2	few	TRBJ2-7	TRBV5-1	TGCGCCAGCAGCCCGCGGGAGGGGGAGCAGTACTTC	CASSPREGEQYF
TRBD2	-	TRBJ2-1	TRBV4-2	TGTGCCAGCAGCCAAGGGACTAGCGGCACTCACAATGAGCAGTTCTTC	CASSQGTSGTHNEQFF
-	-	TRBJ1-1	TRBV6-5	TGTGCCAGCAGTTCCCCGGGAACACTGAACACTGAAGCTTTCTTT	CASSSPGTLNTEAFF
TRBD2	-	TRBJ2-7	TRBV4-3	TGCGCCAGCAGCAAAAGACTAGCGGGAGGGCCGACGACCTACGAGCAGTACTTC	CASSKRLAGGPTTYEQYF
TRBD1	-	TRBJ1-2	TRBV18	TGTGCCAGCTCACCACCAGGTCAGACAGGGCAAAGTGGCTACACCTTC	CASSPPGQTGQSGYTF
TRBD2	-	TRBJ2-1	TRBV5-1	TGCGCCAGCAGCTTGGCGGGACTAAATGAGCAGTTCTTC	CASSLAGLNEQFF
TRBD1	-	TRBJ2-2	TRBV28	TGTGCCAGCAGTTTAGGGACAGGGGGGACCGGGGAGCTGTTTTTT	CASSLGTGGTGELFF
-	-	TRBJ1-2	TRBV5-6	TGTGCCAGCAGCTTGGTCGGGCGGGAGGACGGCTACACCTTC	CASSLVGREDGYTF
-	-	TRBJ2-7	TRBV4-2	TGTGCCAGCAGCCGAATCTGGGGGGAGAGTGGGACCGAGCAGTACTTC	CASSRIWGESGTEQYF
TRBD1	-	TRBJ1-1	TRBV9	TGTGCCAGCAGCGTAGCAGCAGGGGGAGTAAGTGAAGCTTTCTTT	CASSVAAGGVSEAFF
TRBD2	-	TRBJ2-5	TRBV11-3	TGTGCCAGCAGCTCCGGGACTAGCCGGGAGACCCAGTACTTC	CASSSGTSRETQYF